These 13 T cell receptor beta chains were all obtained from the same sample, sequenced in a study of control samples from healthy donors and cancer patients. TCRdb's copy holds only in-frame clones and misses some; the assay was immunoSEQ multiplex PCR. The data contain about 200,000 clones, 91% of them singletons. Sequencing was carried out using blood. The source of these receptors is a man aged 25 to 45 in good health.

V and J are TRBV5-4 and TRBJ2-3; D is undetermined. Trimming took off 4 bases at V and 1 base at J, with 10 bases between the two ends. In germline, CDR1 is SGHNT, CDR2 YYREEE (reference sequence). The CDR3 is 14 residues long. CDR3 coding DNA: TGTGCCAGCAGCATGCGGACCGGCACAGATACGCAGTATTTT. Protein product: CASSMRTGTDTQYF.

CDR3 sequence (DNA): TGTGCCAGCTCACCGGTTCTAGCGGCGAGCACAGATACGCAGTATTTT. It is translated as CASSPVLAASTDTQYF. The gene calls are TRBV18 and TRBJ2-3; 7 nucleotides agree with TRBD2. This CDR3 is built from 16 residues. From germline, CDR1 is KGHSH and CDR2 LQKENI. With V trimmed by 3 bases and J by 0 bases, 6 bases remained unmatched.

The V call is TRBV3-1 (or the pseudogene TRBV3-2), the J call TRBJ1-4, with 10 bases lining up with TRBD1. Trimming removed 5 bases from V and 6 bases from J; junction bases left unmatched: 3. Looked up from germline, CDR1 is LGHDT and CDR2 is YNNKEL (reference sequence). The CDR3 is 14 amino acids. The chain's CDR3 is CASSSGQGYEKLFF. The DNA for the CDR3 is TGTGCCAGCAGCTCGGGACAGGGGTATGAAAAACTGTTTTTT.

This chain joins TRBV9 and TRBJ2-3; a possible D gene is TRBD1 (5 bases). This CDR3 is 14 amino acids long. V was cut by 0 bases and J by 6 bases, with 11 bases left in between. Germline V gene lookup returns CDR1 SGDLS and CDR2 YYNGEE. The CDR3 spells CASSVAVTADTQYF. CDR3 bases: TGTGCCAGCAGCGTAGCTGTGACAGCCGATACGCAGTATTTT.

This chain uses TRBV6-5 with TRBJ1-5; weak D call: TRBD1 (5 bases). The germline CDR1 and CDR2 sequences are MNHEY and SVGAGI. V shed 10 bases and J shed 4 bases, with 11 bases lying between them. The CDR3 is 12 residues long. CDR3 sequence (DNA): TGTGCCACCCGGGGACCGAATCAGCCCCAGCATTTT. This translates into CATRGPNQPQHF.

The chain joins TRBV7-8 to TRBJ1-1; D is ambiguous. V was clipped by 5 bases and J by 4 bases, with 14 bases between them. CDR1 is SGHVS, CDR2 FQNEAQ, per germline. This CDR3 has 14 amino acids. Written as DNA, the CDR3 is TGTGCCAGCAGCCCCTCGAATATCGGCACTGAAGCTTTCTTT. This encodes CASSPSNIGTEAFF.

The chain joins TRBV5-5 to TRBJ1-2; 7 nucleotides match TRBD1. Germline V CDR1 and CDR2: SGHKS, YYEKEE (reference sequence). The CDR3 sequence is 15 residues long. Trimming took 0 bases from V and 3 from J; bases not matched to a gene: 5. CDR3 residues: CASSLEGRGYYGYTF. DNA of the CDR3: TGTGCCAGCAGCTTGGAAGGCAGGGGGTACTATGGCTACACCTTC.

The J gene is TRBJ1-1, the V gene TRBV5-1; maybe TRBD1 (6 bases). Germline assignment: CDR1 SGHRS and CDR2 YFSETQ. CDR3 length equals 14 residues. V lost 4 bases, J lost 2 bases, and 12 bases lay in between. CDR3 nucleotides: TGCGCCAGCAGCCCTGGGGGGGCTAACACTGAAGCTTTCTTT. As protein: CASSPGGANTEAFF.

This chain links TRBV3-1 (or the pseudogene TRBV3-2) with TRBJ1-2; D call uncertain. The CDR3 is 14 residues long. Germline V gives CDR1 LGHDT, CDR2 YNNKEL (reference sequence). Trimming cost V 1 base and J 2 bases, with 8 bases left between them. The CDR3 here is CASSQGVSNYGYTF. CDR3 bases: TGTGCCAGCAGCCAAGGAGTCAGCAACTATGGCTACACCTTC.

The J gene is TRBJ2-7, the V gene TRBV5-4; D call uncertain. From germline, CDR1 is SGHNT and CDR2 YYREEE (reference sequence). V lost 3 bases and J lost 2, with 9 bases in between. This CDR3 spans 13 amino acids. The CDR3 protein is CASSYGPTYEQYF. The CDR3 bases are TGTGCCAGCAGCTACGGGCCTACCTACGAGCAGTACTTC.

The V and J genes are TRBV6-1 and TRBJ1-5, with unresolved D. The CDR3 length is 17 residues. Trimming pared 0 bases from V and 1 base from J, leaving 13 bases between. The germline CDR1 and CDR2 sequences are MNHNS and SASEGT. The CDR3 DNA follows: TGTGCCAGCAGTGAAGCCCCTACAGATTACAGCAATCAGCCCCAGCATTTT. It translates to CASSEAPTDYSNQPQHF.

The chain recombines TRBV5-8 with TRBJ1-2; D is perhaps TRBD1 (5 bases). CDR3 length: 17 residues. In germline, CDR1 is SGHTS, CDR2 YDEGEE. Trimming took off 0 bases at V and 2 bases at J, with 17 bases between the two ends. The CDR3 DNA follows: TGTGCCAGCAGCTTGGATGGCCAGAGAGGGGCCAACTATGGCTACACCTTC. This translates into CASSLDGQRGANYGYTF.

The V and J genes are TRBV7-8 and TRBJ1-6; D gene unclear. This CDR3 is built from 14 residues. Trimming pared 2 bases from V and 6 bases from J, leaving 8 bases between. CDR1 is SGHVS, CDR2 FQNEAQ, per germline. CDR3 sequence reads: CASSLQWGNSPLHF. The CDR3 DNA sequence: TGTGCCAGCAGCTTACAATGGGGTAATTCACCCCTCCACTTT.